This entry features one TCR beta chain sequence. This clone was detected once. No cognate antigen has been identified for it. No much larger clone exists at a distance of one base, and base qualities are not known. This sample is drawn from a study of tumor-infiltrating lymphocytes in localized non-small cell lung cancer (dated by TCRdb to about 2021). General notes on the study: Patients whose samples were collected after neoadjuvant chemotherapy, as well as both smokers and never-smokers and several histologies, were included in the cohort. From each patient came resected tumor tissue plus uninvolved lung tissue from that same patient, and the uninvolved lung tissue was described as non-adjacent to the tumor. The same patients underwent several integrated assays, with TCR sequencing performed together with flow cytometry, multiplex immunofluorescence, RNA-seq, exome sequencing and proteomics. The overall ICON cohort was composed of around 150 surgical patients with localized non-small cell lung cancer whose tumors were resected. For 55 to 60 patients, immunoSEQ T-cell fraction was compared between paired tumor and uninvolved lung. Broader findings and caveats from the paper: Because different assays used different pieces of the same tissue, intratumor heterogeneity could not be separated from technical variation. Assay coverage varied across patients depending on available tissue quantity, so only a subset of the cohort had TCR sequencing. TCR-derived T-cell fraction did not differ between the flow cytometry-defined immunotypes IM1 (good prognosis) and IM2 (poor prognosis). TCRbeta sequencing supported higher T cell infiltration in tumors than in uninvolved lung tissue, consistent with immunofluorescence CD3 counts.

ICON enrollment began in early 2016, and the last patient was enrolled in late 2018. Fresh tumor and matched uninvolved tissue for in-depth immune analyses, including TCR sequencing, were collected from a subcohort of around 76 patients. TCR sequencing was performed on DNA isolated from bulk tissue, without cell sorting. CDR1 and CDR2 are read off the germline V gene as SGHRS and YFSETQ. V and J lose 4 bases and 4 bases, and a span of 14 bases separates them. The CDR3 sequence holds 14 residues, the cysteine and phenylalanine included. The sequence is cut down to CDR3 DNA, 42 bases in frame from base 1. TCR sequencing with the immunoSEQ assay provided the T-cell fraction in tumor and uninvolved lung tissue. In the source study's methods: To analyze survival, patients were divided into a high T-cell fraction group (upper tertile) and a low T-cell fraction group (lower two tertiles), and the two groups were compared using a log-rank test. A signed-rank test was used to check for differences in T-cell fraction between paired tumor and uninvolved lung. TCRdb obtained this table from immuneACCESS and retained in-frame rearrangements with V and J assigned. These tables miss some clones; where compared with another copy, unresolved V genes account for less than half of the shortfall, and the remainder is unexplained. The DNA gave D and trimming, while V, J and clone size come from that table. This sample comprises roughly 10,000 clones, about 80% of them detected only once. The ten most abundant clones make up 6.9% of the sample.

Sequenced material: uninvolved lung tissue not adjacent to the tumor. Recombination joined TRBV5-1 with TRBJ1-1, with a weak D call of TRBD1 (5 bases match). This TCR was sampled from a human donor with non-small cell lung cancer. The base sequence is TGCGCCAGCAGCCCATTAAGGGGAGCCACTGAAGCTTTCTTT. Its coded protein is CASSPLRGATEAFF.